Listed below are T cell receptor beta chains from one sample, sequenced in a study of T cells after yellow fever vaccination. In TCRdb, the 5' RACE reads were re-called with MiXCR into one record per CDR3 protein. The data contain hundreds of thousands of distinct CDR3 sequences, 8% to 10% of them singletons. Sequencing was performed on PBMCs, taken on the day of the first yellow fever vaccination. All receptors come from a man aged 18 to 29 who received the YFV17D yellow fever vaccine. The CDR3 runs from the conserved cysteine through the conserved F or W. Fields, in order: clone size, J gene, V gene, D gene, CDR3 protein, CDR3 DNA. A D gene is named only where the DNA matches it firmly. Where a row states a size, it is once, few, many or the class of an expanded clone; other rows omit it.

clone_size: few; j_call: TRBJ2-1; v_call: TRBV19; d_call: NA; cdr3_aa: CASSYRNSLYNEQFF; cdr3_nt: TGTGCCAGTAGTTACCGGAATTCGCTTTACAATGAGCAGTTCTTC
clone_size: many; j_call: TRBJ1-1; v_call: TRBV7-9; d_call: NA; cdr3_aa: CASSPTRVGNTEAFF; cdr3_nt: TGTGCCAGCAGCCCCACCCGGGTAGGGAACACTGAAGCTTTCTTT
clone_size: few; j_call: TRBJ2-5; v_call: TRBV19; d_call: NA; cdr3_aa: CASSRGASGQQETQYF; cdr3_nt: TGTGCCAGTAGTCGGGGGGCTAGCGGACAGCAAGAGACCCAGTACTTC
clone_size: few; j_call: TRBJ2-1; v_call: TRBV7-9; d_call: NA; cdr3_aa: CASSSSDVGEQFF; cdr3_nt: TGTGCCAGCAGCTCCTCTGACGTCGGTGAGCAGTTCTTC
clone_size: many; j_call: TRBJ1-6; v_call: TRBV4-1; d_call: NA; cdr3_aa: CASGLEGNRSPLHF; cdr3_nt: TGCGCCAGCGGATTGGAGGGAAATCGGTCACCCCTCCACTTT
clone_size: many; j_call: TRBJ1-2; v_call: TRBV5-1; d_call: NA; cdr3_aa: CASSSGTLGGYTF; cdr3_nt: TGCGCCAGCAGCTCCGGGACCCTAGGTGGCTACACCTTC
clone_size: NA; j_call: TRBJ2-7; v_call: TRBV7-8; d_call: NA; cdr3_aa: CASSQTAGLEEQYF; cdr3_nt: TGTGCCAGCAGCCAGACCGCGGGTCTGGAGGAGCAGTACTTC
clone_size: few; j_call: TRBJ2-5; v_call: TRBV25-1; d_call: NA; cdr3_aa: CASSASGGPTKGTQYF; cdr3_nt: TGTGCCAGCAGTGCGTCCGGGGGACCAACTAAGGGGACCCAGTACTTC
clone_size: few; j_call: TRBJ2-1; v_call: TRBV4-2; d_call: TRBD2; cdr3_aa: CASSQEWSGANEQFF; cdr3_nt: TGTGCCAGCAGCCAAGAATGGAGCGGGGCGAATGAGCAGTTCTTC
clone_size: NA; j_call: TRBJ2-7; v_call: TRBV18; d_call: NA; cdr3_aa: CASSLRPREEEKQYF; cdr3_nt: TGTGCCAGCTCACTCCGACCCAGGGAGGAGGAAAAGCAGTACTTC
clone_size: many; j_call: TRBJ2-7; v_call: TRBV7-9; d_call: NA; cdr3_aa: CASSLAQYAGEQYF; cdr3_nt: TGTGCCAGCAGCTTAGCCCAGTATGCCGGCGAGCAGTACTTC
clone_size: NA; j_call: TRBJ1-1; v_call: TRBV10-3; d_call: TRBD1; cdr3_aa: CAIRGTVNTEAFF; cdr3_nt: TGTGCCATCAGGGGGACAGTGAACACTGAAGCTTTCTTT
clone_size: NA; j_call: TRBJ2-1; v_call: TRBV5-1; d_call: NA; cdr3_aa: CASSRYGVDEQFF; cdr3_nt: TGCGCCAGCAGCCGATACGGGGTGGATGAGCAGTTCTTC
clone_size: many; j_call: TRBJ2-3; v_call: TRBV27; d_call: TRBD1; cdr3_aa: CASRVGTVWYF; cdr3_nt: TGTGCCAGCAGAGTAGGGACAGTCTGGTATTTT
clone_size: many; j_call: TRBJ2-1; v_call: TRBV12-3/TRBV12-4; d_call: NA; cdr3_aa: CASSFGLARYNEQFF; cdr3_nt: TGTGCCAGCAGTTTTGGGCTAGCCCGCTACAATGAGCAGTTCTTC
clone_size: few; j_call: TRBJ2-2; v_call: TRBV28; d_call: NA; cdr3_aa: CASSRTDRYTGELFF; cdr3_nt: TGTGCCAGCAGCCGTACGGACAGATACACCGGGGAGCTGTTTTTT
clone_size: NA; j_call: TRBJ2-5; v_call: TRBV7-9; d_call: NA; cdr3_aa: CASSVQVLQETQYF; cdr3_nt: TGTGCCAGCAGCGTACAGGTGCTTCAAGAGACCCAGTACTTC
clone_size: few; j_call: TRBJ2-2; v_call: TRBV4-2; d_call: TRBD1; cdr3_aa: CASSQAPQGDTGELFF; cdr3_nt: TGTGCCAGCAGCCAAGCACCTCAGGGGGACACCGGGGAGCTGTTTTTT
clone_size: few; j_call: TRBJ2-3; v_call: TRBV6-2/TRBV6-3; d_call: NA; cdr3_aa: CASGRKDTQYF; cdr3_nt: TGTGCCAGCGGGAGAAAAGATACGCAGTATTTT
clone_size: few; j_call: TRBJ2-3; v_call: TRBV7-8; d_call: NA; cdr3_aa: CASSLVGSLPHTDTQYF; cdr3_nt: TGTGCCAGCAGCTTAGTTGGGTCTCTCCCACACACAGATACGCAGTATTTT
clone_size: many; j_call: TRBJ1-2; v_call: TRBV7-8; d_call: TRBD1; cdr3_aa: CASSLVQTGVLFGYTF; cdr3_nt: TGTGCCAGCAGCTTAGTCCAGACAGGGGTTTTGTTTGGCTACACCTTC
clone_size: many; j_call: TRBJ2-7; v_call: TRBV7-2; d_call: NA; cdr3_aa: CASSLALGAHEQYF; cdr3_nt: TGTGCCAGCAGCTTGGCGCTGGGAGCACACGAGCAGTACTTC
clone_size: NA; j_call: TRBJ2-7; v_call: TRBV7-6; d_call: TRBD1; cdr3_aa: CASSLVAGGRGEQYF; cdr3_nt: TGTGCCAGCAGCTTAGTGGCAGGGGGTCGCGGCGAGCAGTACTTC
clone_size: NA; j_call: TRBJ1-1; v_call: TRBV6-6; d_call: TRBD1; cdr3_aa: CASSYSRDREAFF; cdr3_nt: TGTGCCAGCAGTTACTCGAGGGACAGAGAAGCTTTCTTT
clone_size: few; j_call: TRBJ1-1; v_call: TRBV7-3; d_call: NA; cdr3_aa: CASSLSLTADWVFF; cdr3_nt: TGTGCCAGCAGCTTAAGTCTGACGGCCGATTGGGTTTTCTTT
clone_size: NA; j_call: TRBJ2-7; v_call: TRBV11-2; d_call: NA; cdr3_aa: CASSPRPGEQYF; cdr3_nt: TGTGCCAGCAGCCCTAGGCCGGGGGAGCAGTACTTC
clone_size: NA; j_call: TRBJ2-1; v_call: TRBV7-2; d_call: NA; cdr3_aa: CASSLIGDTMKQFF; cdr3_nt: TGTGCCAGCAGTCTTATCGGGGATACAATGAAGCAGTTCTTC
clone_size: few; j_call: TRBJ2-7; v_call: TRBV5-4; d_call: TRBD2; cdr3_aa: CASSRGLAGTFSYEQYF; cdr3_nt: TGTGCCAGCAGTAGAGGACTAGCGGGGACTTTTTCCTACGAGCAGTACTTC
clone_size: NA; j_call: TRBJ1-2; v_call: TRBV7-2; d_call: NA; cdr3_aa: CASSFAARGNSYGYTF; cdr3_nt: TGTGCCAGCAGCTTCGCCGCTCGGGGCAACAGTTATGGCTACACCTTC
clone_size: few; j_call: TRBJ2-5; v_call: TRBV28; d_call: NA; cdr3_aa: CASSLWGTSQETQYF; cdr3_nt: TGTGCCAGCAGTTTATGGGGTACTAGTCAAGAGACCCAGTACTTC
clone_size: NA; j_call: TRBJ2-5; v_call: TRBV19; d_call: NA; cdr3_aa: CASSPYTGQGWETQYF; cdr3_nt: TGTGCCAGTAGTCCTTACACAGGGCAGGGATGGGAGACCCAGTACTTC
clone_size: few; j_call: TRBJ2-3; v_call: TRBV12-3/TRBV12-4; d_call: NA; cdr3_aa: CASSLGVSDTQYF; cdr3_nt: TGTGCCAGCAGTTTGGGGGTCTCAGATACGCAGTATTTT
clone_size: NA; j_call: TRBJ2-7; v_call: TRBV4-3; d_call: NA; cdr3_aa: CASSPKFGLEQYF; cdr3_nt: TGCGCCAGCAGCCCTAAATTCGGTCTCGAGCAGTACTTC
clone_size: many; j_call: TRBJ2-3; v_call: TRBV9; d_call: TRBD1; cdr3_aa: CASSVDRFVTDTQYF; cdr3_nt: TGTGCCAGCAGTGTGGACAGGTTTGTCACAGATACGCAGTATTTT
clone_size: many; j_call: TRBJ2-5; v_call: TRBV12-3/TRBV12-4; d_call: NA; cdr3_aa: CASSLNHDASETQYF; cdr3_nt: TGTGCCAGCAGCCTTAACCACGATGCGTCAGAGACCCAGTACTTC
clone_size: NA; j_call: TRBJ2-5; v_call: TRBV7-9; d_call: NA; cdr3_aa: CASSPKTRIQETQYF; cdr3_nt: TGTGCCAGCAGCCCTAAGACCCGGATTCAAGAGACCCAGTACTTC
clone_size: NA; j_call: TRBJ1-5; v_call: TRBV4-1; d_call: NA; cdr3_aa: CASSQEILEKPSNQPQHF; cdr3_nt: TGCGCCAGCAGCCAAGAAATTCTCGAAAAGCCGAGCAATCAGCCCCAGCATTTT
clone_size: NA; j_call: TRBJ1-5; v_call: TRBV6-2/TRBV6-3; d_call: NA; cdr3_aa: CASSYLGAGEQPQHF; cdr3_nt: TGTGCCAGCAGTTACCTCGGGGCCGGGGAGCAGCCCCAGCATTTT
clone_size: NA; j_call: TRBJ1-1; v_call: TRBV6-5; d_call: NA; cdr3_aa: CASSYMRARGNTEAFF; cdr3_nt: TGTGCCAGCAGTTACATGAGGGCCAGGGGGAACACTGAAGCTTTCTTT
clone_size: few; j_call: TRBJ2-1; v_call: TRBV7-2; d_call: NA; cdr3_aa: CASSRGLAYNEQFF; cdr3_nt: TGTGCCAGCAGCCGTGGACTCGCTTACAATGAGCAGTTCTTC
clone_size: NA; j_call: TRBJ1-1; v_call: TRBV20-1; d_call: NA; cdr3_aa: CSASETVNTEAFF; cdr3_nt: TGCAGTGCTAGTGAGACGGTAAACACTGAAGCTTTCTTT
clone_size: many; j_call: TRBJ1-2; v_call: TRBV7-2; d_call: TRBD1; cdr3_aa: CASSLGTGVNYGYTF; cdr3_nt: TGTGCCAGCAGCTTGGGGACAGGAGTTAACTATGGCTACACCTTC
clone_size: NA; j_call: TRBJ1-1; v_call: TRBV10-3; d_call: NA; cdr3_aa: CATTYIPNTEAFF; cdr3_nt: TGTGCCACGACTTACATCCCGAACACTGAAGCTTTCTTT
clone_size: NA; j_call: TRBJ1-2; v_call: TRBV6-4; d_call: NA; cdr3_aa: CASSDPGLAGAVYGYTF; cdr3_nt: TGTGCCAGCAGTGACCCTGGCCTAGCGGGGGCGGTCTATGGCTACACCTTC
clone_size: NA; j_call: TRBJ2-1; v_call: TRBV19; d_call: TRBD2; cdr3_aa: CASSTRPRLAGALSSYNEQFF; cdr3_nt: TGTGCCAGTAGTACCCGCCCTCGACTAGCGGGGGCCCTTAGCTCCTACAATGAGCAGTTCTTC
clone_size: few; j_call: TRBJ1-1; v_call: TRBV3-1; d_call: NA; cdr3_aa: CASSQEGQDQAFF; cdr3_nt: TGTGCCAGCAGCCAAGAGGGGCAGGACCAAGCTTTCTTT
clone_size: NA; j_call: TRBJ1-1; v_call: TRBV6-2/TRBV6-3; d_call: NA; cdr3_aa: CASTLRGVMNTEAFF; cdr3_nt: TGTGCCAGCACCCTACGCGGGGTGATGAACACTGAAGCTTTCTTT
clone_size: NA; j_call: TRBJ2-2; v_call: TRBV24-1; d_call: TRBD1; cdr3_aa: CATSDDRGLGELFF; cdr3_nt: TGTGCCACCAGTGATGACAGGGGGCTCGGGGAGCTGTTTTTT
clone_size: few; j_call: TRBJ2-7; v_call: TRBV5-1; d_call: TRBD1; cdr3_aa: CASSRGQGVSYEQYF; cdr3_nt: TGCGCCAGCAGCCGTGGACAGGGGGTCTCCTACGAGCAGTACTTC
clone_size: few; j_call: TRBJ2-7; v_call: TRBV5-1; d_call: NA; cdr3_aa: CASSTAYEQYF; cdr3_nt: TGCGCCAGCAGCACAGCCTACGAGCAGTACTTC
clone_size: NA; j_call: TRBJ1-1; v_call: TRBV27; d_call: TRBD1; cdr3_aa: CAIERDRDTEAFF; cdr3_nt: TGTGCCATCGAAAGGGACAGAGACACTGAAGCTTTCTTT
clone_size: few; j_call: TRBJ1-1; v_call: TRBV29-1; d_call: TRBD1; cdr3_aa: CSVAQGARTEAFF; cdr3_nt: TGCAGCGTCGCACAGGGGGCGCGCACTGAAGCTTTCTTT
clone_size: few; j_call: TRBJ2-3; v_call: TRBV7-6; d_call: NA; cdr3_aa: CASSSQEGTSTDTQYF; cdr3_nt: TGTGCCAGCAGCTCGCAAGAGGGGACTAGCACAGATACGCAGTATTTT